This T cell receptor (beta chain) is drawn from a study of identical twins. A universal primer site arose from template switching, and cDNA bore unique molecular identifiers. From the 5' RACE reads, TCRdb called clonotypes with MiXCR, one entry per CDR3 protein. The sample consists of hundreds of thousands of distinct CDR3 sequences, 15% to 20% of them appearing once. Germline values: CDR1 ENHRY, CDR2 SYGVKD. Trimming took 7 bases from V and 1 from J; bases not matched to a gene: 7. This CDR3 comprises 16 residues. Healthy Caucasians supplied all donations. This sample was also put to use in a study of T cells expressing NK-cell markers. As that study records: Sorting in several experiments was restricted by an anti-gamma-delta TCR antibody to alpha-beta TCR T cells. In a group of five to seven donors, dominant NKG2C+ clonotypes represented about 1.0-7.5% of CD8+ T cells.

This receptor was taken from a woman younger than 35 in good health. Sequenced: PBMCs. The rearrangement uses TRBV10-3 and TRBJ2-6, with 7 bases aligning to TRBD1. Written as DNA, the CDR3 is TGTGCCATCAATACAATACAGGGGTCTGGGGCCAACGTCCTGACTTTC. As protein: CAINTIQGSGANVLTF.